Included here is one T cell receptor beta chain sequence, with context. The target of this receptor is not known. Base qualities were left out, and no much larger clone turns up one base away. The time point label, as the study defines it: about 28 days (+/-7) after the second vaccine dose. Because spike-specific TCR depth and breadth did not differ between the two schedules, AZD1222 recipients who got a second dose at roughly 4 weeks were pooled with those who got a second dose at roughly 12 weeks. Vaccinee samples came from UK trials COV001 and COV002, including a single-blind randomized controlled phase 2/3 trial of AZD1222 (ChAdOx1 nCoV-19) in healthy adults. For TCRbeta chain sequencing, PBMC samples were collected from trial participants at day 0 and at day 28 after the second dose. The data are from a study of T cell responses to AZD1222 COVID-19 vaccine (dated by TCRdb to about 2021). Regarding the complete study: TCR sequencing was performed for fewer than 250 trial participants, of whom around 210 were given two doses of AZD1222 and around 26 were given two doses of MenACWY control vaccine. Trial participants were enrolled by age into subgroups of 18-55, 56-69 and 70-plus years, and around 140, 26 and 57 TCR-sequenced participants, respectively, were included in these subgroups. Study-level results and caveats: Nearly half of unique spike-specific TCRs reportedly recognized epitopes outside regions mutated in the B.1.351 and B.1.1.7 variants. After two AZD1222 doses, spike-specific TCR breadth and depth were significantly higher than at day 0 and than in MenACWY recipients. The 56-69-year group was small, and its depth increase did not reach significance, likely because of low power. The whole spike protein was spanned by vaccine-associated CD4 TCRs, and dominant responses were seen in regions 160-218 and 743-854. Conclusions about previously exposed vaccinees were limited because only six or seven AZD1222 recipients were SARS-CoV-2 seropositive at baseline. No day 14 peak-response samples were available, so repertoires were characterized only after the peak T cell response. Participants were mostly white British and included more females than males, and it was suggested by the authors that clonal diversity may have been underestimated.

The CDR3 regions of human TCRbeta chains were subjected to immunosequencing. In the source study's methods: Repertoire TCRs were checked for matches against a reference library of SARS-CoV-2-specific TCRs that had been generated using the MIRA antigen-specificity platform. Breadth meant the fraction of unique TCRs that were SARS-CoV-2-associated, whereas depth meant the fraction of total T cells that were SARS-CoV-2-associated. Using the MIRA data, every spike-specific TCR was mapped to the spike region that the TCR reacted to and assigned to either a CD4 or a CD8 class. Log10-transformed breadth and depth values were compared by one-way ANOVA with Sidak's multiple comparisons tests. Not all clones reach the TCRdb copy of this immuneACCESS table, which keeps in-frame sequences only. Checked studies attribute under half of the gap to unresolved V genes and leave the rest unexplained. V and J calls and clone size are those listed in that table; D and trimming were worked out from the DNA. The sample records over 75,000 clones, around 88% of which are singletons. The ten top clones hold 11% of the sample.

This TCR was recovered from an adult who received the AZD1222 COVID-19 vaccine. The material was peripheral blood, obtained 28 days after the second AZD1222 dose.

In nucleotides, the sequence is TGTGCCAGCAGCCCCCTGAACATTGGGGAGAGTGAGCAGTTCTTC. Its amino acids are CASSPLNIGESEQFF. Here the chain combines TRBV11-2 and TRBJ2-1; the D region possibly corresponds to TRBD2 (5 bases align). Looking up the germline V gene yields CDR1 SGHAT and CDR2 FQNNGV. V loses 5 bases of germline sequence and J loses 9 bases, and the interval between the two ends is 20 bases. The CDR3 covers 15 residues, taking in both the cysteine and the phenylalanine. This entry keeps only the CDR3 DNA: 45 bases, framed from base 1.